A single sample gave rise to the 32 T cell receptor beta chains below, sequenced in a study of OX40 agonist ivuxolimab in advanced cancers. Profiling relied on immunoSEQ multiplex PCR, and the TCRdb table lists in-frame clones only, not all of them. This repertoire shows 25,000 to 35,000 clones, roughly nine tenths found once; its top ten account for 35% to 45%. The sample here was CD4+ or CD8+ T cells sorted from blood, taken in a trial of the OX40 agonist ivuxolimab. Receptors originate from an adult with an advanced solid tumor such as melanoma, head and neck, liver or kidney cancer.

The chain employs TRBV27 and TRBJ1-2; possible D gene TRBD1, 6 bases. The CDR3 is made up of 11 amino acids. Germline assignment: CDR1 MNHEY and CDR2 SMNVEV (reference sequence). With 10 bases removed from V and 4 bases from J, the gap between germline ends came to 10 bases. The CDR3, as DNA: TGTGCCACCTCGGACAGCTATGGCTACACCTTC. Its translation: CATSDSYGYTF.

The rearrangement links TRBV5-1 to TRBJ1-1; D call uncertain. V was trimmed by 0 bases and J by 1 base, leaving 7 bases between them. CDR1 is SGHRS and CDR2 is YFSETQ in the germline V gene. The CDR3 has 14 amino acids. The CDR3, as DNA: TGCGCCAGCAGCTTGGGAGGGCAGAACACTGAAGCTTTCTTT. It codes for CASSLGGQNTEAFF.

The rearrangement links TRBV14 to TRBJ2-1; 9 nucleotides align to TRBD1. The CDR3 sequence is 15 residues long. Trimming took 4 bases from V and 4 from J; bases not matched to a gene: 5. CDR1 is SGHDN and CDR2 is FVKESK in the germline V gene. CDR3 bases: TGTGCCAGCAGCCGACAGGGGGTTGTATACAATGAGCAGTTCTTC. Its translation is CASSRQGVVYNEQFF.

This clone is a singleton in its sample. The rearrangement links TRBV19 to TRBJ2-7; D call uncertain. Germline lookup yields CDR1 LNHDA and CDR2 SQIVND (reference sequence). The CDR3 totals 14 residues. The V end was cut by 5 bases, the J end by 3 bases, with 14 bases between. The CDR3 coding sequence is TGTGCCAGTAGTGTGTCGCAGAGCCACTACGAGCAGTACTTC. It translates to CASSVSQSHYEQYF.

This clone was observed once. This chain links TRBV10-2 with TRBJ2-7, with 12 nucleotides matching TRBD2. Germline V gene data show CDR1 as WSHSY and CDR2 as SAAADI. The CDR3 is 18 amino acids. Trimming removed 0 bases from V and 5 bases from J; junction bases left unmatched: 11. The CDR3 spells CASSESRLAGEGNDEQYF. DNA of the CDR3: TGCGCCAGCAGTGAGTCGAGACTAGCGGGAGAAGGAAACGACGAGCAGTACTTC.

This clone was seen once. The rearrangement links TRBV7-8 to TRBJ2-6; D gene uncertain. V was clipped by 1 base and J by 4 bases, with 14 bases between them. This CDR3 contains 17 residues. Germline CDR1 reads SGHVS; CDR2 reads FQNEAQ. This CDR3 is CASSLDHPHSGANVLTF. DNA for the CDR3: TGTGCCAGCAGCTTAGATCATCCCCATTCCGGGGCCAACGTCCTGACTTTC.

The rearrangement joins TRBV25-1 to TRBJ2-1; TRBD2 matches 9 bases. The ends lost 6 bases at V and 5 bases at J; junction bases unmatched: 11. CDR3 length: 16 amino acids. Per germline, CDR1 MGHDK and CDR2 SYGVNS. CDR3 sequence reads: CASSKYSSGVNNEQFF. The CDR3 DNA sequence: TGTGCCAGCAGCAAGTATTCTAGCGGGGTAAACAATGAGCAGTTCTTC.

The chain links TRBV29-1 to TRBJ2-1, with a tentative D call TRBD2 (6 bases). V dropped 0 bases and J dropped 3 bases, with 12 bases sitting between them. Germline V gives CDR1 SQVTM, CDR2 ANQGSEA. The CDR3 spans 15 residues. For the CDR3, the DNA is TGCAGCGTTGAAGACCCCCGGGAGAACTACAATGAGCAGTTCTTC. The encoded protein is CSVEDPRENYNEQFF.

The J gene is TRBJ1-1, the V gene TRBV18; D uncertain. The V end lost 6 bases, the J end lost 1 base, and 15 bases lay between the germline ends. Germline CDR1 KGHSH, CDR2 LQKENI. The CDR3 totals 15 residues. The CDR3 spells CASSHRNRKNTEAFF. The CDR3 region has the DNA TGTGCCAGCTCTCACCGAAATAGGAAGAACACTGAAGCTTTCTTT.

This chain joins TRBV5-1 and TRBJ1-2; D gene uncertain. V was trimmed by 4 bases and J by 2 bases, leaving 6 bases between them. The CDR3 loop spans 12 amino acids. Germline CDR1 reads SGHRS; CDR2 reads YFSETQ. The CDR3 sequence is CASSLENYGYTF. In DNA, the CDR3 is TGCGCCAGCAGCCTCGAGAACTATGGCTACACCTTC.

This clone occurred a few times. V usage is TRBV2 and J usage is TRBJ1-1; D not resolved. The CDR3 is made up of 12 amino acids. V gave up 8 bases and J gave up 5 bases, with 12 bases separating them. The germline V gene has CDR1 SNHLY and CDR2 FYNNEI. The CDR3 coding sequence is TGTGCCAGCCCCCAGATCGGGACTGAAGCTTTCTTT. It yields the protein CASPQIGTEAFF. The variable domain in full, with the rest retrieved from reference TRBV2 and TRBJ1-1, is EPEVTQTPSHQVTQMGQEVILRCVPISNHLYFYWYRQILGQKVEFLVSFYNNEISEKSEIFDDQFSVERPDGSNFTLKIRSTKLEDSAMYFCASPQIGTEAFFGQGTRLTVV.

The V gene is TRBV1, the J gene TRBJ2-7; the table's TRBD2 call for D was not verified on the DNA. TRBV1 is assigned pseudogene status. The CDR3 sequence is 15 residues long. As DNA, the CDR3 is TGCACCAGCAGCCTTGCCCTAGCGGGAGCCGACGAGCAGTACTTC. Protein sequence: CTSSLALAGADEQYF.

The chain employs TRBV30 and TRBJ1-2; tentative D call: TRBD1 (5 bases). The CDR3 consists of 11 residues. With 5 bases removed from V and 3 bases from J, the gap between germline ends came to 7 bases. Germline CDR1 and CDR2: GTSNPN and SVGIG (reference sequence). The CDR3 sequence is CAWGDHYGYTF. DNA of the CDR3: TGTGCCTGGGGGGACCACTATGGCTACACCTTC. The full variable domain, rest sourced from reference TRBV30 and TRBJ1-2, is SQTIHQWPATLVQPVGSPLSLECTVEGTSNPNLYWYRQAAGRGLQLLFYSVGIGQISSEVPQNLSASRPQDRQFILSSKKLLLSDSGFYLCAWGDHYGYTFGSGTRLTVV.

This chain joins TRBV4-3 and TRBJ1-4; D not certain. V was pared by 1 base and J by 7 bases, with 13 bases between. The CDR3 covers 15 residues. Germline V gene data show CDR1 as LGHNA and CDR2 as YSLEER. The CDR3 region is CASSQGGSVSEKLFF. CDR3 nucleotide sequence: TGCGCCAGCAGCCAAGGTGGTTCCGTTAGTGAAAAACTGTTTTTT.

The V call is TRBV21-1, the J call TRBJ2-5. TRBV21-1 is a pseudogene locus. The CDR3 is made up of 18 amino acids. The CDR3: CASSNQEETEAPGETQYF. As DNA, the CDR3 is TGTGCCAGCAGCAATCAGGAGGAGACAGAAGCGCCGGGGGAGACCCAGTACTTC.

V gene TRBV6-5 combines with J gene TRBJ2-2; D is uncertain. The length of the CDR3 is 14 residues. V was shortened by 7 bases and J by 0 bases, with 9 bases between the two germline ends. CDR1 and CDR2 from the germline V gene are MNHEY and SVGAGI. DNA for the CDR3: TGTGCCAGCACCGAGCGCGCGAACACCGGGGAGCTGTTTTTT. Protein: CASTERANTGELFF.

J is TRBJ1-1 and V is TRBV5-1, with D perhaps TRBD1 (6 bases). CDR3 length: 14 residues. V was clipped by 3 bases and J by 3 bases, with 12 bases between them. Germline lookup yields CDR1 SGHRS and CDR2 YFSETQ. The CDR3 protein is CASSSDTGYTEAFF. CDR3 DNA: TGCGCCAGCAGCTCAGATACAGGGTACACTGAAGCTTTCTTT. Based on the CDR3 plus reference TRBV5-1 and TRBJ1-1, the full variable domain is KAGVTQTPRYLIKTRGQQVTLSCSPISGHRSVSWYQQTPGQGLQFLFEYFSETQRNKGNFPGRFSGRQFSNSRSEMNVSTLELGDSALYLCASSSDTGYTEAFFGQGTRLTVV.

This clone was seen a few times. The CDR3 DNA sequence: TGTGCCAGCAGCCAAGATCCACTAGTCCCTCCAGAACAGTACTTC. Encoded protein: CASSQDPLVPPEQYF. The genes are TRBV11-2 and TRBJ2-7; TRBD2 is a possible D gene (5 bases). CDR3 length equals 15 residues. CDR1 is SGHAT and CDR2 is FQNNGV in the germline V gene. Between the trimmed V and J ends, which lost 5 bases and 10 bases, there was a span of 24 bases.

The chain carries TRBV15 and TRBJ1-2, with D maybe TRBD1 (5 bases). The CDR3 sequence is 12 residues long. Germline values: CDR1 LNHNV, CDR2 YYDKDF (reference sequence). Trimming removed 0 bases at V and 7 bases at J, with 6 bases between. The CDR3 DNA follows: TGTGCCACCAGCAGAGATCAGGGTGGCTACACCTTC. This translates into CATSRDQGGYTF.

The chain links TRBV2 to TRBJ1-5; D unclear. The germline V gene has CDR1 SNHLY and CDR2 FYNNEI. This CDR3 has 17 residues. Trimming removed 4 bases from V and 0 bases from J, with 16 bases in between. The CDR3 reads CASSAVVVWDSNQPQHF. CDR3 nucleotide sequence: TGTGCCAGCAGTGCGGTCGTGGTGTGGGATAGCAATCAGCCCCAGCATTTT.

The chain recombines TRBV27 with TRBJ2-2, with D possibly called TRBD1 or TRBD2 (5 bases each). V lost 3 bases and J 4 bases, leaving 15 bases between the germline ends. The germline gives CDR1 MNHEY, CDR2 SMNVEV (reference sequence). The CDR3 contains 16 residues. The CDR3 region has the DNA TGTGCCAGCAGTTTGGGGGAACGAGCACTCACCGGGGAGCTGTTTTTT. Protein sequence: CASSLGERALTGELFF.

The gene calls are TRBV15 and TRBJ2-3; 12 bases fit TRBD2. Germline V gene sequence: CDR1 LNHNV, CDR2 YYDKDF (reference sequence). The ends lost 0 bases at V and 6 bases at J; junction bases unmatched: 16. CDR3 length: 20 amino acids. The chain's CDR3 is CATSRDSGVTSGRLGDTQYF. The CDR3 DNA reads TGTGCCACCAGCAGAGATAGCGGTGTAACTAGCGGGAGGTTGGGGGATACGCAGTATTTT.

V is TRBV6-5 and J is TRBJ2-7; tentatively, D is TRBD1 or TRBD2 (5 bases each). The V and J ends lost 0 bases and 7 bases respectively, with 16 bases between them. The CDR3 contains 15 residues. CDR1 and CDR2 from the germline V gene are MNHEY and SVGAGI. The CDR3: CASSYSPGPTGEQYF. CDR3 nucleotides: TGTGCCAGCAGTTACTCTCCGGGACCCACTGGAGAGCAGTACTTC.

The CDR3 sequence is CASRRGPAEAFF. CDR3 bases: TGTGCCAGCAGACGGGGACCCGCTGAAGCTTTCTTT. V and J are TRBV6-6 and TRBJ1-1, with D possibly TRBD1 on 5 matching bases. Trimming shortened V by 6 bases and J by 6 bases, and 11 bases separated the two germline ends. CDR3 length: 12 amino acids. Germline-derived CDR1 and CDR2 are MNHNY and SVGAGI (reference sequence).

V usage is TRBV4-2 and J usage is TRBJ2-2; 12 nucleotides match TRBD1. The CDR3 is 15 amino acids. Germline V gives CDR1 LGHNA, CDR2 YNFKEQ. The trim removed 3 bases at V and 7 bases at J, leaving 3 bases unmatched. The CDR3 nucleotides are TGTGCCAGCAGCCAGGGGACAGGGGGCGTCGGGGAGCTGTTTTTT. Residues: CASSQGTGGVGELFF.

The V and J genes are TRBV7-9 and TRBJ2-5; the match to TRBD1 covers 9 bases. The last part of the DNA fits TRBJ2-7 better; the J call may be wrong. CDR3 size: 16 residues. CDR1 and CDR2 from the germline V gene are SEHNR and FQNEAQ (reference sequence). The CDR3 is CASSFGGDRGSYEQYF. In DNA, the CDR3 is TGTGCCAGCAGCTTCGGCGGAGACAGGGGGTCCTACGAGCAGTACTTC.

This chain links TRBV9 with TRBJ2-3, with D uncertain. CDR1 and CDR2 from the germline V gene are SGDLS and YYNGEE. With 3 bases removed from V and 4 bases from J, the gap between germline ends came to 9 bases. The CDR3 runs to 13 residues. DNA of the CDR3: TGTGCCAGCAGCGACGCCCTCCCAGATACGCAGTATTTT. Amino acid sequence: CASSDALPDTQYF.

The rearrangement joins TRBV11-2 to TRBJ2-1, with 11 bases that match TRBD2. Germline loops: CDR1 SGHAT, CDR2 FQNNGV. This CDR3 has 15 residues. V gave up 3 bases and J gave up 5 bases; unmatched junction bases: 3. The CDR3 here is CASSLTSGTNNEQFF. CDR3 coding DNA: TGTGCCAGCAGCTTGACTAGCGGGACCAACAATGAGCAGTTCTTC.

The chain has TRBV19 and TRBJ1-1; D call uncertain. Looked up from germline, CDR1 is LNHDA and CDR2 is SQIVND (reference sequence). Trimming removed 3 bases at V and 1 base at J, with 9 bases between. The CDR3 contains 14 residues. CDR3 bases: TGTGCCAGTAGTATGCAGAACGCGAACACTGAAGCTTTCTTT. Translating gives CASSMQNANTEAFF.

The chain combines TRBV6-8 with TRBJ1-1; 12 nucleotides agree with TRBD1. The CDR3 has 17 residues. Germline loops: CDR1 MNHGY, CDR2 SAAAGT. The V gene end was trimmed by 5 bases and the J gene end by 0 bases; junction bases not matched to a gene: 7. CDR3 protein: CASSRDRGRNMNTEAFF. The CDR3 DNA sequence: TGTGCCAGCAGTAGGGACAGGGGGCGTAACATGAACACTGAAGCTTTCTTT.

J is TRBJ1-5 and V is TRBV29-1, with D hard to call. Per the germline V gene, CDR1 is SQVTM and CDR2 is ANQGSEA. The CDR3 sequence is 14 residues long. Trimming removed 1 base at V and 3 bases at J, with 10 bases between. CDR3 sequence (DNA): TGCAGCGTTGAAGGGCGGCTATTCAATCAGCCCCAGCATTTT. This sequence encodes CSVEGRLFNQPQHF.

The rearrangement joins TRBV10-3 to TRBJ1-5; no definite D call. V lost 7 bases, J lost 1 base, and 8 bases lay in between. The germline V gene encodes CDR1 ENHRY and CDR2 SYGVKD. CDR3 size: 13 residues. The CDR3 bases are TGTGCCATCATTAACATGAGCAATCAGCCCCAGCATTTT. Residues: CAIINMSNQPQHF.